This entry describes one T cell receptor (beta chain). The antigen remains undetermined. It was healthy bone marrow donors who served as donors. The PCR was carried out with 60 Vbeta primers and 13 Jbeta primers. Sequencing used immunoSEQ multiplex PCR; TCRdb keeps in-frame clones, though not all of them. This sample yields roughly 200,000 clones, of which approximately 80% are seen a single time; roughly 0.7% belongs to the top ten. The entry originates in a study of cytomegalovirus exposure and HLA in healthy donors. Study results and caveats: In all likelihood, a cluster of highly shared sequence variants was a sequencing artifact. Reports state that TCR beta sequences accurately predicted most subjects' HLA-A and HLA-B alleles. It was assumed in the presence/absence analyses that sequencing depth was roughly uniform across donors.

CDR1 is MNHEY and CDR2 is SVGAGI in the germline V gene. V gave up 2 bases and J gave up 0 bases, with 10 bases separating them. This CDR3 has 15 amino acids. This TCR derives from a boy younger than 10 in good health and CMV-seronegative. Material: PBMCs. The chain couples TRBV6-5 to TRBJ2-5; D is perhaps TRBD2 (6 bases). The DNA of the CDR3 is TGTGCCAGCAGTTACGGAGGGGCGTACCAAGAGACCCAGTACTTC. Translated: CASSYGGAYQETQYF.